The present T cell receptor (beta chain) was sequenced within a study of Ad26.COV2.S vaccination and SARS-CoV-2 variants (dated by TCRdb to about 2021). Regarding the study in general: Donors in the vaccine arm were drawn from COV1001, a phase I-IIa trial of Ad26.COV2.S in healthy adults that was multicentre, randomized, double-blind and placebo-controlled. Trial participants were randomized into five groups of five, in which low-dose or high-dose Ad26.COV2.S was given once or twice, or placebo was given on both occasions. A total of 32 samples were included in the TCR-sequenced set, comprising approximately 20 Ad26.COV2.S vaccine recipients, 5 placebo recipients and 8 SARS-CoV-2 convalescent individuals. Throughout the experiments and outcome assessment, investigators stayed blinded to trial group allocation. TCRbeta repertoire sequencing was used to assess the specificity and breadth of SARS-CoV-2-reactive T cell receptors after Ad26.COV2.S vaccination. Ad26.COV2.S was administered intramuscularly at a dose of 5x10^10 or 1x10^11 viral particles, either as one shot or as two shots given 56 days apart.

V is pared back by 5 bases and J by 1 base, with 11 bases lying between the germline termini. CDR1 SEHNR and CDR2 FQNEAQ are derived from the germline V gene (reference sequence). Its CDR3 holds 14 amino acids, cysteine through phenylalanine. Kept here is only the CDR3 DNA, which spans 42 bases and is read in frame from base 1. This specimen's treatment or condition label, per the study, means: 15 to 20 received Ad26.COV2.S at low or high dose, single or two shots; roughly five received placebo; per-sample allocation not given. Repertoires of vaccine and placebo recipients were sequenced from samples collected on day 63 after the first injection. In Cohort 1b, around 25 adults aged 18-55 years were enrolled at a single site in Boston, USA, between 29 July and 7 August 2020. Ad26.COV2.S was a replication-incompetent adenovirus type 26 vector expressing a prefusion-stabilized SARS-CoV-2 spike protein from the original Wuhan strain.

What the work shows at the level of the full study, not this receptor alone: The study was not powered for comparison of responses between vaccine doses or regimens. Higher spike-specific TCR breadth was observed in Ad26.COV2.S recipients than in placebo recipients (P = 0.0014). Vaccine and placebo recipients had similar non-spike TCR breadth, a finding consistent with the vaccine containing only spike. It was noted by the authors that total T cell responses may have been underestimated by the TCR breadth and depth analyses. After vaccination, substantial breadth of spike-specific CD8+ and CD4+ T cell responses was reported.

Turning to this clone: Its antigen is currently not known. Base qualities are not provided; no much larger clone lies one nucleotide away.

The immunoSEQ Assay was used to sequence TCRbeta CDR3 regions. After extraction, genomic DNA underwent amplification by bias-controlled multiplex PCR, followed by high-throughput sequencing. Concerning the study's data processing: To quantify the absolute abundance of every unique TCRbeta CDR3 region, sequences were collapsed and filtered. T cell fraction was estimated by normalizing TCRbeta template counts to usable DNA, which was measured by amplifying reference genes present in all nucleated cells. Repertoire TCRs were annotated as SARS-CoV-2-specific by exact matching of V gene, CDR3 amino acid sequence and J gene to a known reactive TCR set. MIRA supplied the reference SARS-CoV-2 TCR set, which was filtered for enrichment in COVID-19-positive ImmuneCODE repertoires so that public or cross-reactive TCRs were removed. Based on the MIRA antigens, annotated TCRs were further analysed at the level of specific ORF or position within ORF. Breadth was defined as the number of annotated unique rearrangements divided by the total number of unique productive rearrangements, and depth was defined as the summed frequency of the annotated unique rearrangements. Two-sided Wilcoxon rank-sum tests were used to compare TCR breadth between groups. TCRdb mirrors the immuneACCESS table, restricted to in-frame sequences. Some clones are absent from its copies; in checked studies, under half trace to an unresolved V gene, and the reason for the others is unknown. D and trimming come from the DNA, and the V and J calls and clone size come from that table. The sample table holds about 350,000 clones, of which about nine tenths were seen once. The ten largest clones take up 3.4% of the sample.

This sequence was found in a person between 18 and 60 years old who received the Ad26.COV2.S COVID-19 vaccine or a placebo. The V gene is TRBV7-9 and the J gene is TRBJ1-1, with an unclear D gene assignment. The sample consisted of peripheral blood, taken in a trial of Ad26.COV2.S vaccine versus placebo. The CDR3 is CASSRPLGNTEAFF. DNA sequence: TGTGCCAGCAGCCGCCCCTTAGGGAACACTGAAGCTTTCTTT.